One sample yielded the 14 T cell receptor beta chains listed below, sequenced in a study of cytomegalovirus exposure and HLA in healthy donors. The PCR made use of 60 Vbeta and 13 Jbeta primers. Method: immunoSEQ multiplex PCR; TCRdb's copy keeps in-frame clones and lacks some. This repertoire shows 100,000 or so clones, around three quarters found once; its top ten account for 2% to 3%. Sequencing was done on a sample of PBMCs. The receptors shown here come from a female donor in good health and CMV-seronegative.

The V and J genes are TRBV6-5 and TRBJ1-1; the D is unclear. V was trimmed by 5 bases and J by 0 bases, leaving 7 bases between them. In germline, CDR1 is MNHEY, CDR2 SVGAGI. The CDR3 totals 13 residues. The CDR3 DNA is TGTGCCAGCAGTGCAACAATGAACACTGAAGCTTTCTTT. Translation gives CASSATMNTEAFF.

The chain recombines TRBV5-6 with TRBJ1-2; D remains unclear. Trimming took off 2 bases at V and 3 bases at J, with 11 bases between the two ends. The V gene's germline CDR1 is SGHDT and CDR2 YYEEEE. The CDR3 sequence is 14 residues long. The CDR3 nucleotides read TGTGCCAGCAGCTTCCCGTCGCAGGACTATGGCTACACCTTC. Translation: CASSFPSQDYGYTF.

The chain is built from TRBV5-1 and TRBJ1-2; D remains unclear. Trimming shortened V by 1 base and J by 6 bases, and 16 bases separated the two germline ends. Germline values: CDR1 SGHRS, CDR2 YFSETQ. The CDR3 is made up of 15 amino acids. CDR3 sequence (DNA): TGCGCCAGCAGCTTGAGCGGACCCATCACCGATGGCTACACCTTC. Translating it yields CASSLSGPITDGYTF.

The chain carries TRBV5-1 and TRBJ2-2; maybe TRBD1 (7 bases). The CDR3 extends over 15 amino acids. The ends were cut back, 0 bases at V and 4 bases at J, with 10 bases in the middle. Germline CDR1 SGHRS, CDR2 YFSETQ. CDR3 sequence: CASSLEQGGTGELFF. The CDR3, as DNA: TGCGCCAGCAGCTTGGAGCAGGGGGGCACCGGGGAGCTGTTTTTT.

A single count supports this clone. This chain connects TRBV4-1 to TRBJ2-3; TRBD1 matches at 8 bases. CDR1 and CDR2 from the germline V gene are MGHRA and YSYEKL. V lost 1 base to trimming and J lost 6 bases; unmatched junction nucleotides: 3. This CDR3 has 14 residues. For the CDR3, the DNA is TGCGCCAGCAGCCAAGTGACAGGGGTGGATACGCAGTATTTT. Encoded protein: CASSQVTGVDTQYF.

This rearrangement joins TRBV7-8 to TRBJ1-3; D might be TRBD1 (5 bases). The germline CDR1 and CDR2 sequences are SGHVS and FQNEAQ. Deletions cut 1 base from V and 4 bases from J, with 11 bases between. This CDR3 region has 15 residues. The CDR3 bases are TGTGCCAGCAGCTTAGTTCCAGGGTCCGGAAACACCATATATTTT. The encoded protein is CASSLVPGSGNTIYF.

V gene TRBV5-3 combines with J gene TRBJ2-1, with TRBD2 identical over 10 bases. TRBV5-3 is an ORF, with its function uncertain. The CDR3 runs 20 residues. V dropped 1 base and J dropped 3; count of bases not matched to a gene: 16. The CDR3 loop reads CARSLLPSGGAWMVYNEQFF. In nucleotides, the CDR3 is TGTGCCAGAAGCTTGTTACCCAGCGGGGGGGCCTGGATGGTCTACAATGAGCAGTTCTTC.

The genes are TRBV7-2 and TRBJ2-2; perhaps TRBD1 as D (6 bases). The germline CDR1 and CDR2 sequences are SGHTA and FQGNSA. This CDR3 spans 15 amino acids. V lost 5 bases, J lost 7 bases, and 17 bases lay in between. The CDR3 region is CASSPTLTGIGELFF. In nucleotides, the CDR3 is TGTGCCAGCAGCCCAACCCTCACAGGGATCGGGGAGCTGTTTTTT. Drawing the rest from reference TRBV7-2 and TRBJ2-2, the complete variable domain is GAGVSQSPSNKVTEKGKDVELRCDPISGHTALYWYRQSLGQGLEFLIYFQGNSAPDKSGLPSDRFSAERTGGSVSTLTIQRTQQEDSAVYLCASSPTLTGIGELFFGEGSRLTVL.

In the case of this clone: The CDR3 does not end in the conserved phenylalanine or tryptophan, so this is likely a read error. The DNA is left out, because the CDR3 cannot be placed on it with certainty; the CDR3 is given as TCRdb lists it. The chain recombines TRBV5-3 with TRBJ1-6; no check of the table's D call, TRBD1, against the DNA was made. TRBV5-3 is sorted into the ORF group, with uncertain function. The CDR3 is 14 residues long, ends included. CDR3 loop: CARSLLSRDRDKGV.

The chain is built from TRBV6-5 and TRBJ1-2; 7 positions agree with TRBD1. The CDR3 has 15 residues. In germline, CDR1 is MNHEY, CDR2 SVGAGI. The V gene end was trimmed by 6 bases and the J gene end by 1 base; junction bases not matched to a gene: 8. The CDR3 is CASRKNRGDNYGYTF. The CDR3 DNA is TGTGCCAGCAGGAAAAACAGGGGTGATAACTATGGCTACACCTTC.

The chain has TRBV7-8 and TRBJ1-3, with D possibly being TRBD1 (6 bases). The CDR3 is made up of 17 amino acids. Germline V lookup: CDR1 SGHVS, CDR2 FQNEAQ. The germline V and J ends were trimmed by 6 bases and 0 bases, with 18 bases remaining between them. The CDR3 DNA reads as TGTGCCAGCAGACTGGAAAGGACAGTCTTCTCTGGAAACACCATATATTTT. Protein: CASRLERTVFSGNTIYF.

This clone was detected once. The chain carries TRBV11-2 and TRBJ2-1, with 8 bases that match TRBD2. The trim removed 5 bases at V and 8 bases at J, leaving 11 bases unmatched. This CDR3 region has 15 residues. From germline, CDR1 is SGHAT and CDR2 FQNNGV. DNA of the CDR3: TGTGCCAGCAGCCCCGGGACTAGGGCCCAGGATGAGCAGTTCTTC. Translated, it gives CASSPGTRAQDEQFF.

This clone was observed a few times. The V gene is TRBV7-8, the J gene TRBJ1-1; a weak D match, TRBD1 (5 bases). V lost 5 bases and J 6 bases, leaving 10 bases between the germline ends. CDR3 length: 12 residues. Germline values: CDR1 SGHVS, CDR2 FQNEAQ. CDR3 sequence reads: CASSPGGPEAFF. Here the CDR3 DNA reads TGTGCCAGCAGCCCCGGGGGTCCTGAAGCTTTCTTT.

This clone appeared once. The V call is TRBV11-2, the J call TRBJ2-7; a possible D gene is TRBD1 (6 bases). The CDR3 length is 18 residues. Trimming cost V 5 bases and J 2 bases, with 25 bases left between them. The germline CDR1 and CDR2 sequences are SGHAT and FQNNGV. DNA for the CDR3: TGTGCCAGCAGCGCGCGTCTACACCCGGGACAAATACCCTACGAGCAGTACTTC. Translated: CASSARLHPGQIPYEQYF.